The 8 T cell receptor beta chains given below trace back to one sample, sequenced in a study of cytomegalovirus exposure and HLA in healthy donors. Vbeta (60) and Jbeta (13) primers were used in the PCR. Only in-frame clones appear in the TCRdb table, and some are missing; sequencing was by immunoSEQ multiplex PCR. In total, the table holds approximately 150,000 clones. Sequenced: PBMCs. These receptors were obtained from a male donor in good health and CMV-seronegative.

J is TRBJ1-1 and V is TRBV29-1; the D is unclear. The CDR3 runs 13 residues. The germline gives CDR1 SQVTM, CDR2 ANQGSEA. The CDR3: CTIRRGRGTEAFF. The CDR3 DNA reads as TGCACCATTCGGAGAGGGAGAGGTACTGAAGCTTTCTTT.

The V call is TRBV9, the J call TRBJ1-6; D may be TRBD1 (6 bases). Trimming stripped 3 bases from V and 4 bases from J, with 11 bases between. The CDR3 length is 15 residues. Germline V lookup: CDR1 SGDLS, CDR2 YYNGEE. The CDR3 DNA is TGTGCCAGCAGCGCCAGCGGACAGTATAATTCACCCCTCCACTTT. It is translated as CASSASGQYNSPLHF.

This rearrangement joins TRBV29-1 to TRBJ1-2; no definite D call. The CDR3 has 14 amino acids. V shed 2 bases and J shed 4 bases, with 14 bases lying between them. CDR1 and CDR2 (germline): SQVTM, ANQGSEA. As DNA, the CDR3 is TGCAGCGTTGAAAAGGCAGGTAGTCTCTATGGCTACACCTTC. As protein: CSVEKAGSLYGYTF.

The CDR3 loop is CASSLESGTRENIQYF. The CDR3 bases are TGTGCCAGCAGCTTAGAGTCCGGGACTAGGGAAAACATTCAGTACTTC. The chain joins TRBV11-1 to TRBJ2-4, with 8 nucleotides matching TRBD2. CDR1 and CDR2 from the germline V gene are SGHAT and FQDESV (reference sequence). The CDR3 runs 16 residues. V dropped 1 base and J dropped 5; count of bases not matched to a gene: 7.

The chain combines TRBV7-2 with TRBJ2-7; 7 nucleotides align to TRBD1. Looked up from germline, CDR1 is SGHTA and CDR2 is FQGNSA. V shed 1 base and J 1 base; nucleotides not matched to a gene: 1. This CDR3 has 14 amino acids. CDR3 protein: CASSLGTGSYEQYF. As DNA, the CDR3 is TGTGCCAGCAGCTTAGGGACAGGATCCTACGAGCAGTACTTC.

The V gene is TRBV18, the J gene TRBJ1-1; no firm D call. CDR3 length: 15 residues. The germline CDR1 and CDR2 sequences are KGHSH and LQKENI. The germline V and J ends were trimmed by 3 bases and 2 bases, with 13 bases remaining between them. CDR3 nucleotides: TGTGCCAGCTCACCGTCTCCCACACTAAACACTGAAGCTTTCTTT. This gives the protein CASSPSPTLNTEAFF.

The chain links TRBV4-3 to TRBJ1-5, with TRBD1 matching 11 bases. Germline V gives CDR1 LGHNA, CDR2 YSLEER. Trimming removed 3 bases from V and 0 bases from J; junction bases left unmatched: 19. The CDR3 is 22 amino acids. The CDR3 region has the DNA TGCGCCAGCAGCCAGGATTTGGGGGGACCGGGACAGGGGGTCTATAGCAATCAGCCCCAGCATTTT. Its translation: CASSQDLGGPGQGVYSNQPQHF.

This CDR3 is CASSLDGQGIYEQYF. The DNA for the CDR3 is TGTGCCAGCAGCTTGGACGGACAGGGTATCTACGAGCAGTACTTC. V usage is TRBV11-2 and J usage is TRBJ2-7, with TRBD1 matching 8 bases. The ends lost 3 bases at V and 3 bases at J; junction bases unmatched: 7. The CDR3 covers 15 residues. Germline lookup yields CDR1 SGHAT and CDR2 FQNNGV.